This T cell receptor beta chain was sequenced during a study of identical twins. Each CDR3 protein is one row after TCRdb ran MiXCR on the 5' RACE reads. The sample shows approximately 600,000 distinct CDR3 sequences, over 8.5% of them seen only once. This CDR3 comprises 17 residues. Worth noting for this clonotype: The junction departs from germline at one end; a sequencing error may be responsible.

In addition, the sample was reused for a study of yellow fever vaccine responses in identical twins.

The receptor's source is a woman aged 18-29 years in good health. The sequenced sample was PBMCs. The V and J genes are TRBV12-3 or TRBV12-4 and TRBJ2-1; D perhaps matches TRBD1 (5 bases). In DNA form, the CDR3 reads TGTGCCTGCAGCCAAGAGGTTTCGGACACCCTCGGGAATGAGCAGTTCTTC. Translated: CACSQEVSDTLGNEQFF.